This T cell receptor (beta chain) was identified in a study of blood T cell repertoires in COVID-19. Whole-study context: From T cells, B-cell-depleted T cells, or PBMCs came the material, which was cDNA or gDNA.

The CDR3 is made up of 14 amino acids. CDR1 and CDR2 (germline): KGHDR, SFDVKD. V shed 6 bases and J shed 1 base, with 10 bases lying between them. Clones were read by immunoSEQ multiplex PCR, and TCRdb kept only the in-frame ones, dropping some. The sample records 65,000 to 75,000 clones, approximately 92% being singletons. This receptor was taken from a human donor with active COVID-19. The donor label of this sample is uncertain. This sequence joins TRBV24-1 and TRBJ2-3, with D perhaps TRBD2 (5 bases). The sequencing input was peripheral blood. The CDR3 is CATSRESRTDTQYF. The CDR3 region has the DNA TGTGCCACCAGTAGGGAGTCCCGCACAGATACGCAGTATTTT.